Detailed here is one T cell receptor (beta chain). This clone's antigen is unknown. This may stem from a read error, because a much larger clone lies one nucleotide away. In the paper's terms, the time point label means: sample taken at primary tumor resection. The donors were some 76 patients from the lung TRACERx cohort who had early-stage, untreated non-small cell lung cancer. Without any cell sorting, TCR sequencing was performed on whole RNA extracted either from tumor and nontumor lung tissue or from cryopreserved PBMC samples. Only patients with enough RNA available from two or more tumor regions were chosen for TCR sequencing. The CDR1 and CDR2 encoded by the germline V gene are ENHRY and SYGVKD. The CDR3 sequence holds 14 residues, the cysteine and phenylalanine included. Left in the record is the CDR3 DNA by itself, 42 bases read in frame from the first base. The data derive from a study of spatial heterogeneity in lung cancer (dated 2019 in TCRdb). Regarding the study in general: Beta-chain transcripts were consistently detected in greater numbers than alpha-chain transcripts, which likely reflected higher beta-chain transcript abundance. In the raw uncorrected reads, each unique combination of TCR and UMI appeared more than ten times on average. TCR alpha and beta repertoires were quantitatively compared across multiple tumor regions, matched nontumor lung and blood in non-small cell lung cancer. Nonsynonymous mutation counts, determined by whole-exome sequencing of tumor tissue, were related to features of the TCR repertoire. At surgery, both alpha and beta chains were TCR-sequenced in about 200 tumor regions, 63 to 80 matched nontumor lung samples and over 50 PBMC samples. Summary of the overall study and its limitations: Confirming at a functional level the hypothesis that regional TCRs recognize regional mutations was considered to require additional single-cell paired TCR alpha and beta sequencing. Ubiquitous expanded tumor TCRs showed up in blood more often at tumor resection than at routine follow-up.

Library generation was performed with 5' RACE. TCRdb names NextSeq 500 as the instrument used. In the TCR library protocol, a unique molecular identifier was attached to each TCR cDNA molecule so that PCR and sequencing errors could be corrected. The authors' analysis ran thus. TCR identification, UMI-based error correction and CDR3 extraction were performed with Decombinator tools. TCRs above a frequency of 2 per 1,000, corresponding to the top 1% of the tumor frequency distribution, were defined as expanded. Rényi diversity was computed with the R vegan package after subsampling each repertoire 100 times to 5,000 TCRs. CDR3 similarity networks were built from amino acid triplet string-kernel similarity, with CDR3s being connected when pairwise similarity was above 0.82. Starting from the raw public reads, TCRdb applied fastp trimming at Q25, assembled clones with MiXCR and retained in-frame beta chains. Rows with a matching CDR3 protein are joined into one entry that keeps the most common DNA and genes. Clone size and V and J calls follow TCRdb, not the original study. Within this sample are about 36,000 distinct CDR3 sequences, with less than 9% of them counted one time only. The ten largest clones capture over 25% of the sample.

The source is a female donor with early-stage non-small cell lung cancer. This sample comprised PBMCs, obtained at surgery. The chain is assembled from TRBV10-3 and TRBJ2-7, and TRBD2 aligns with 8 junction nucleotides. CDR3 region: CAIRPGLVSYEQHF. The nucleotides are TGTGCCATCAGGCCGGGACTAGTTTCCTACGAGCAGCACTTC.